This is a list of T cell receptor beta chains from one sample in a study of blood T cells in healthy people across ages. MiXCR was run by TCRdb on the 5' RACE reads, yielding one entry per CDR3 protein. The data show around 850,000 distinct CDR3 sequences, with 36% seen just once and 13% held by the top ten. Sequenced input: blood. The receptors derive from a man younger than 35 in good health. The CDR3 runs from the conserved cysteine through the conserved F or W. Fields, in order: V gene, D gene, J gene, clone size, CDR3 DNA, CDR3 protein. D genes are given only for firm matches. The size entry is marked missing in some rows and otherwise reads once, few, many or a size class.

v_call: TRBV20-1; d_call: TRBD1; j_call: TRBJ2-7; clone_size: -; cdr3_nt: TGCAGCGCGATCCCCCGGGACAGGGGGCAGTACGAGCAGTACTTC; cdr3_aa: CSAIPRDRGQYEQYF
v_call: TRBV7-2; d_call: TRBD1; j_call: TRBJ1-2; clone_size: many; cdr3_nt: TGTGCCAGCAGCTTAGCTGGACAGGGAAGTGGCTACACCTTC; cdr3_aa: CASSLAGQGSGYTF
v_call: TRBV3-1; d_call: TRBD2; j_call: TRBJ2-7; clone_size: few; cdr3_nt: TGTGCCAGCAGCCCCCGGACTAGCGGGGGAAGTACCTACGAGCAGTACTTC; cdr3_aa: CASSPRTSGGSTYEQYF
v_call: TRBV2; d_call: -; j_call: TRBJ2-7; clone_size: -; cdr3_nt: TGTGCCAGCAGTGTGGGACAACGCGTAACCTACGAGCAGTACTTC; cdr3_aa: CASSVGQRVTYEQYF
v_call: TRBV10-3; d_call: TRBD2; j_call: TRBJ2-5; clone_size: few; cdr3_nt: TGTGCCATCAGTGCACTAGCGGGAAACAATGAGCAGTACTTC; cdr3_aa: CAISALAGNNEQYF
v_call: TRBV14; d_call: TRBD2; j_call: TRBJ2-7; clone_size: -; cdr3_nt: TGTGCCAGCAGTAGGGCGGGGGACGGCTACGAGCAGTACTTC; cdr3_aa: CASSRAGDGYEQYF
v_call: TRBV12-3/TRBV12-4; d_call: TRBD1; j_call: TRBJ1-1; clone_size: -; cdr3_nt: TGTGCCAGCAGCCGCGGACAGGGGGCGGGAGCTTTCTTT; cdr3_aa: CASSRGQGAGAFF
v_call: TRBV10-3; d_call: -; j_call: TRBJ1-2; clone_size: few; cdr3_nt: TGTGCCATCAGTGACCAGCTATATGGCTACACCTTC; cdr3_aa: CAISDQLYGYTF
v_call: TRBV20-1; d_call: TRBD2; j_call: TRBJ2-1; clone_size: few; cdr3_nt: TGCAGTGCTAGAGACCCCACTAGCGGGGGCAATAAGCAGTTCTTC; cdr3_aa: CSARDPTSGGNKQFF
v_call: TRBV30; d_call: -; j_call: TRBJ1-1; clone_size: few; cdr3_nt: TGTGCCTGGAGTGAATCTGAGTGGGCTTTCTTT; cdr3_aa: CAWSESEWAFF
v_call: TRBV7-9; d_call: -; j_call: TRBJ2-3; clone_size: many; cdr3_nt: TGTGCCAGCAGCCCCCCGGAGGTTTTGAGCACAGATACGCAGTATTTT; cdr3_aa: CASSPPEVLSTDTQYF
v_call: TRBV28; d_call: -; j_call: TRBJ1-2; clone_size: -; cdr3_nt: TGTGCCAGCAGTTTACTCACAGCTAACTATGGCTACACCTTC; cdr3_aa: CASSLLTANYGYTF
v_call: TRBV29-1; d_call: -; j_call: TRBJ2-7; clone_size: few; cdr3_nt: TGCAGCGTTGAAGATATAAGGGGGACCGAGCAGTACTTC; cdr3_aa: CSVEDIRGTEQYF